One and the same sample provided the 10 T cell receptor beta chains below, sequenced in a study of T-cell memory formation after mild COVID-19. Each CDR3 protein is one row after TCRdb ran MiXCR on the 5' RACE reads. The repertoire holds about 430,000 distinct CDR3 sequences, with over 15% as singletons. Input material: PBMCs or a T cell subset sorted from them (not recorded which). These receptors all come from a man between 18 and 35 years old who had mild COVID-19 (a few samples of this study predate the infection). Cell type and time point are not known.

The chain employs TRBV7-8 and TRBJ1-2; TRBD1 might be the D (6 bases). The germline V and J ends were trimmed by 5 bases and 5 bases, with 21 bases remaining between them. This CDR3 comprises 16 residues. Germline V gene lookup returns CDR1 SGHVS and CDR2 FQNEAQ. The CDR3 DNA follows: TGTGCCAGCAGCCTGGGGTGGGGGCGCCGCCCTTATGGCTACACCTTC. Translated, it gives CASSLGWGRRPYGYTF.

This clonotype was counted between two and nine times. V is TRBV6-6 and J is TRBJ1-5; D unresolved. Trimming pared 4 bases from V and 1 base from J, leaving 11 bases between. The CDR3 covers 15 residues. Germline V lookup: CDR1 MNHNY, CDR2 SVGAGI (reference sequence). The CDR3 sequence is CASSSAQSSNQPQHF. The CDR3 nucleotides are TGTGCCAGCAGTTCGGCCCAGAGCAGCAATCAGCCCCAGCATTTT.

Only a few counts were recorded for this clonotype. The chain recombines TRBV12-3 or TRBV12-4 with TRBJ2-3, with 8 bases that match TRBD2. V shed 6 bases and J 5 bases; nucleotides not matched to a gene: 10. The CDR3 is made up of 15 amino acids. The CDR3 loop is CASSELSGAGDTQYF. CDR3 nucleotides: TGTGCCAGCAGCGAACTTAGCGGGGCGGGAGATACGCAGTATTTT.

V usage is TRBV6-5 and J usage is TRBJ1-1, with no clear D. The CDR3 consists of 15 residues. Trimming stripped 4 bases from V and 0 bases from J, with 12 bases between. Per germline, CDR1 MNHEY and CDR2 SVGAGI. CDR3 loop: CASSWDERMNTEAFF. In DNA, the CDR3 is TGTGCCAGCAGTTGGGATGAAAGAATGAACACTGAAGCTTTCTTT.

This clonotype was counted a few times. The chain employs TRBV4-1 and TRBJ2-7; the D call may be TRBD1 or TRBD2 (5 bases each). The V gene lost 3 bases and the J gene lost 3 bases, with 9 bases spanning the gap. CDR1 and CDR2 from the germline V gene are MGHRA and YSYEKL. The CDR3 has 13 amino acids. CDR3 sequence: CASSQGPGYEQYF. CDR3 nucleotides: TGCGCCAGCAGCCAGGGACCCGGCTACGAGCAGTACTTC.

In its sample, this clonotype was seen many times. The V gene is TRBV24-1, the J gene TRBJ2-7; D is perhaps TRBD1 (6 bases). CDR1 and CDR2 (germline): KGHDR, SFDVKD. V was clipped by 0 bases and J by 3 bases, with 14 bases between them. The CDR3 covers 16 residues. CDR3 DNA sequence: TGTGCCACCAGTGATTTGCGCCCACAGGGATACTACGAGCAGTACGTC. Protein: CATSDLRPQGYYEQYV.

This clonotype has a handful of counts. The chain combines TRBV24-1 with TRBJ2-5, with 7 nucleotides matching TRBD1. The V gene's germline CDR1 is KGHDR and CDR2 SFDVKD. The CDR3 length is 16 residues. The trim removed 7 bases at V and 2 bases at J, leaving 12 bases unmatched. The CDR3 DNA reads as TGTGCCACCAGCCTAACCGGGACAGACCGTCAAGAGACCCAGTACTTC. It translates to CATSLTGTDRQETQYF.

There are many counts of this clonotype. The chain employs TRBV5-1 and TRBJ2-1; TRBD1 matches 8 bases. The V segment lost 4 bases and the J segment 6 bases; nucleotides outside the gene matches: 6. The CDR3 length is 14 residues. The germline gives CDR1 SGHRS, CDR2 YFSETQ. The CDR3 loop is CASSIGTGTNEQFF. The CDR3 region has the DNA TGCGCCAGCAGCATAGGGACAGGTACCAATGAGCAGTTCTTC.

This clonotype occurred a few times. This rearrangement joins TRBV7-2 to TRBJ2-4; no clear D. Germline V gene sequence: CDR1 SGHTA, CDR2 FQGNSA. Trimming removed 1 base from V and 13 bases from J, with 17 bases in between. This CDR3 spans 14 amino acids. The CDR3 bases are TGTGCCAGCAGCTTAGTTAGGATCCGCTCCCCCCAGTACTTC. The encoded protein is CASSLVRIRSPQYF.

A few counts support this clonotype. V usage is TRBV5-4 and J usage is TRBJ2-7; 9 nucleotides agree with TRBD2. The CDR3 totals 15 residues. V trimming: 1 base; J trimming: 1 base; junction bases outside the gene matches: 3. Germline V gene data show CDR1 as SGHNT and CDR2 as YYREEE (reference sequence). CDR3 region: CASSLSAGGSYEQYF. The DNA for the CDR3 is TGTGCCAGCAGCTTGTCAGCGGGGGGATCCTACGAGCAGTACTTC.